These T cell receptor beta chains were read from a single sample in a study of blood T cell repertoires in COVID-19. Some clones are missing from TCRdb's copy, which holds only in-frame ones; the method was immunoSEQ multiplex PCR. The sample has about 180,000 clones, around 86% seen once. Sequencing was done on a sample of PBMCs or T cells enriched from blood (not recorded which). The receptors come from a young woman who had recovered from COVID-19. The CDR3 runs from the conserved cysteine through the conserved F or W. The D gene is left open where the match is weak. Expanded clones get a size class; other rows say once, few or many, or leave the size out.

TRBV6-5	few	-	TRBJ2-2	TGTGCCAGCTCCGAGTCTCAAACCGGGGAGCTGTTTTTT	CASSESQTGELFF
TRBV28	few	TRBD1	TRBJ2-7	TGTGCCAGCAGTTCCACCGGGACAGGGAACTACGAGCAGTACTTC	CASSSTGTGNYEQYF
TRBV27	few	TRBD2	TRBJ2-7	TGTGCCAGCAGTTCGCCTAGCGGAGTCCCATCTGGCGAGCAGTACTTC	CASSSPSGVPSGEQYF
TRBV2	-	TRBD1	TRBJ2-2	TGTGCCAGCAGTGAACGGACAGGGGGCCTTAGCGGGGAGCTGTTTTTT	CASSERTGGLSGELFF
TRBV4-1	-	TRBD1	TRBJ2-7	TGCGCCAGCAGCCACGCGGACAGGGATGCCTACGAGCAGTACTTC	CASSHADRDAYEQYF
TRBV2	few	TRBD2	TRBJ2-3	TGTGCCAGCAGTGAAGCATTGCTAGCGGGAACAGTAGATACGCAGTATTTT	CASSEALLAGTVDTQYF
TRBV28	-	-	TRBJ1-2	TGTGCCAGCGGTACAGAATATGGCTACACCTTC	CASGTEYGYTF
TRBV9	-	TRBD2	TRBJ2-2	TGTGCCAGCGGGAGGGCGAACACCGGGGAGCTGTTTTTT	CASGRANTGELFF
TRBV4-1	-	-	TRBJ2-4	TGCGCCAGCAGCCAATTGTGGCGGTCGAGGAGGATTCAGTACTTC	CASSQLWRSRRIQYF
TRBV7-2	-	-	TRBJ1-2	TGTGCCAGCAGCTTCAGGGACTATGGCTACACCTTC	CASSFRDYGYTF
TRBV18	-	TRBD1	TRBJ2-7	TGTGCCAGCTCCACAACCGGGGACAGGAAATACGAGCAGTACTTC	CASSTTGDRKYEQYF
TRBV5-1	-	TRBD1	TRBJ1-4	TGCGCCAGCAGCCCCGGGACAGTCGACACAACTAATGAAAAACTGTTTTTT	CASSPGTVDTTNEKLFF
TRBV25-1	many	TRBD1	TRBJ2-7	TGTGCCAGCAGTGAAGACAGGGTCTACGAGCAGTACTTC	CASSEDRVYEQYF
TRBV24-1	-	TRBD1	TRBJ1-2	TGTGCCACCAGTGACCGAACGACAGGGGGCGACTATGGCTACACCTTC	CATSDRTTGGDYGYTF
TRBV7-9	-	-	TRBJ2-4	TGTGCCAGCAGCTTGGACAGATTAGCCAAAAACATTCAGTACTTC	CASSLDRLAKNIQYF
TRBV7-9	-	TRBD2	TRBJ2-1	TGTGCCAGCAGCTTAGGGACTAGTTCGGGGAATGAGCAGTTCTTC	CASSLGTSSGNEQFF
TRBV7-6	-	-	TRBJ2-3	TGTGCCAGCAGCGCCAGGGTGGAACATGGCGGAGATACGCAGTATTTT	CASSARVEHGGDTQYF
TRBV6-6	-	TRBD2	TRBJ2-7	TGTGCCAGCAGCCGATCCGGGACTAGCGGGACTTACGAGCAGTACTTC	CASSRSGTSGTYEQYF
TRBV23-1	-	TRBD2	TRBJ2-2	TGCGCCAGCACCCCCGGCGGCGGTAGCGGGAGGGCGGGAAACACCGGGGAGCTGTTTTTT	CASTPGGGSGRAGNTGELFF
TRBV7-9	-	TRBD1	TRBJ2-7	TGTGCCAGCAGCTCGACTACCGGACAGGGCAACTCCTACGAGCAGTACTTC	CASSSTTGQGNSYEQYF
TRBV6-5	-	-	TRBJ2-2	TGTGCCAGCAGTTACCCAGAAAGGAACACCGGGGAGCTGTTTTTT	CASSYPERNTGELFF
TRBV15	-	-	TRBJ2-7	TGTGCCACCAGCAGAGGAGGGAGCTCCTACGAGCAGTACTTC	CATSRGGSSYEQYF
TRBV14	-	-	TRBJ1-1	TGTGCCAGCAGCCAAGATGGGCCGGACATGAACACTGAAGCTTTCTTT	CASSQDGPDMNTEAFF
TRBV12-3/TRBV12-4	once	TRBD1	TRBJ2-5	TGTGCCAGCAGTACAGGGGTAGGGGCCCAGTACTTC	CASSTGVGAQYF
TRBV4-1	once	-	TRBJ2-7	TGCGCCAGCAGCCCAGGGGGGGACAGGCCGGCCGACTTC	CASSPGGDRPADF
TRBV7-3	-	TRBD1	TRBJ2-5	TGTGCCAGCAGCCGACAGGGGGCAGCAGAGACCCAGTACTTC	CASSRQGAAETQYF
TRBV18	-	TRBD1	TRBJ2-7	TGTGCCAGCTCACAGGACAGGGTCCCCTACGAGCAGTACTTC	CASSQDRVPYEQYF
TRBV7-9	-	-	TRBJ2-2	TGTGCCAGCAGCTTAAGCTTAAACACCGGGGAGCTGTTTTTT	CASSLSLNTGELFF
TRBV4-2	many	TRBD1	TRBJ1-2	TGTGCCAGCAGCCCCAAACCCGACAGGGGGCAAGGCTACACCTTC	CASSPKPDRGQGYTF
TRBV9	-	TRBD2	TRBJ2-5	TGTGCCAGCAGCGTAGATACTAGCGGCCAAGAGACCCAGTACTTC	CASSVDTSGQETQYF
TRBV10-3	-	TRBD2	TRBJ2-1	TGTGCCATCAGGGAGCGGGAGGAGGGTGAGCAGTTCTTC	CAIREREEGEQFF